This is a list of T cell receptor beta chains from one sample in a study of cytomegalovirus exposure and HLA in healthy donors. Sequencing was performed with immunoSEQ multiplex PCR; in TCRdb, only in-frame clones are kept and a portion is missing. The sample includes under 350,000 clones, 86% of them seen just once. The sample taken for sequencing was PBMCs. These receptors all stem from a woman younger than 30 in good health and CMV-seronegative. CDR3s include the opening cysteine and the closing phenylalanine or tryptophan. D genes are given only for firm matches. Only some rows state a clone size, as once, few, many or a class for expanded clones.

NA,TRBV5-1,NA,TRBJ2-1,TGCGCCAGCAGCTCGCGGGGAGGCTCCTACAATGAGCAGTTCTTC,CASSSRGGSYNEQFF
NA,TRBV4-3,NA,TRBJ1-5,TGCGCCAGCAGCCAGTGGGCCAACAATCAGCCCCAGCATTTT,CASSQWANNQPQHF
TRBD1,TRBV27,NA,TRBJ2-2,TGTGCCAGCAGTTTAGATGAGGGGGCGTACACCGGGGAGCTGTTTTTT,CASSLDEGAYTGELFF
NA,TRBV4-1,NA,TRBJ2-1,TGCGCCAGCAGCCACGCGGGATTGGGGCATGAGCAGTTCTTC,CASSHAGLGHEQFF
NA,TRBV5-1,NA,TRBJ2-1,TGCGCCAGCAGCTTGGGGCTACGTCGGGTAGACAATGAGCAGTTCTTC,CASSLGLRRVDNEQFF
TRBD1,TRBV5-6,NA,TRBJ2-2,TGTGCCAGCAGCTTGGAAGGGGGCCGGGACACCGGGGAGCTGTTTTTT,CASSLEGGRDTGELFF
TRBD1,TRBV4-1,NA,TRBJ2-1,TGCGCCAGCAGCCACCCCTTTGAGGGACAGGGGGCCGATGAGCAGTTCTTC,CASSHPFEGQGADEQFF
NA,TRBV2,NA,TRBJ2-1,TGTGCCTGCCCTCGACAGAGCTCCTACAATGAGCAGTTCTTC,CACPRQSSYNEQFF
NA,TRBV28,NA,TRBJ2-5,TGTGCCAGCAGCTCCAGGCGGGTGTACTTGTCGGAGACCCAGTACTTC,CASSSRRVYLSETQYF
TRBD2,TRBV30,NA,TRBJ2-3,TGTGCCTGGTTTAGCGGGAGGGCCAGGGGGTATTTT,CAWFSGRARGYF
TRBD1,TRBV6-5,NA,TRBJ1-1,TGTGCCAGCAGTTACGTACAGGGGTCGAACACTGAAGCTTTCTTT,CASSYVQGSNTEAFF
TRBD2,TRBV4-1,NA,TRBJ2-5,TGCGCCAGCAGCCAAGATCTGGCACTAGCGGGGGGGCCAGAGACCCAGTACTTC,CASSQDLALAGGPETQYF
TRBD2,TRBV6-5,NA,TRBJ2-3,TGTGCCAGCAGTCTAGCGGGAGGTACGACAGATACGCAGTATTTT,CASSLAGGTTDTQYF
TRBD2,TRBV9,NA,TRBJ2-3,TGTGCCAGCAGCGTAGCACTAGCGGGGGATACGCAGTATTTT,CASSVALAGDTQYF
NA,TRBV12-5,NA,TRBJ1-3,TGTGCTAGTGGCCCGGGGGGGGACCTCTCTAGGATGACCATATATTTT,CASGPGGDLSRMTIYF
NA,TRBV5-6,few,TRBJ2-5,TGTGCCAGCAGCGGGGCGAGGCAAGAGACCCAGTACTTC,CASSGARQETQYF
TRBD2,TRBV4-1,NA,TRBJ2-1,TGCGCCAGCAGCCACCAACTAGCGGGGGGATACAATGAGCAGTTCTTC,CASSHQLAGGYNEQFF
TRBD2,TRBV28,NA,TRBJ2-2,TGTGCCAGCAGTCCCCGGGGGGTGGGGCCCAACACCGGGGAGCTGTTTTTT,CASSPRGVGPNTGELFF
NA,TRBV19,once,TRBJ1-1,TGTGCCAGTAGCGAGCTGGGGGGGCGCCGCTCTGAAGCTTTCTTT,CASSELGGRRSEAFF
TRBD2,TRBV5-1,NA,TRBJ2-7,TGCGCCAGCAGCTCGCCTAGCGGCACCTACGAGCAGTACTTC,CASSSPSGTYEQYF
NA,TRBV27,NA,TRBJ2-5,TGTGCCAGCAGTTCGCGGGGACAAGAGACCCAGTACTTC,CASSSRGQETQYF
NA,TRBV19,NA,TRBJ1-3,TGTGCCAGTAGTGTCACCGGCGGAGGAAACACCATATATTTT,CASSVTGGGNTIYF
NA,TRBV6-5,once,TRBJ2-3,TGTGCCAGCAGTTACCGGCGGAGAAACACAGATACGCAGTATTTT,CASSYRRRNTDTQYF
NA,TRBV6-6,once,TRBJ2-7,TGTGCCAGCAGTTACTCAGGGGGTTTCTCCTACGAGCAGTACTTC,CASSYSGGFSYEQYF
NA,TRBV6-5,NA,TRBJ1-2,TGTGCCAGCAGTTACTCCAGGGATAACTATGGCTACACCTTC,CASSYSRDNYGYTF
NA,TRBV4-1,NA,TRBJ2-3,TGCGCCAGCAGCCGTGGACTGCCCTCTAACACAGATACGCAGTATTTT,CASSRGLPSNTDTQYF
TRBD1,TRBV5-1,NA,TRBJ1-1,TGCGCCAGCAGCTTGGGGGGGACAGTACTGAACACTGAAGCTTTCTTT,CASSLGGTVLNTEAFF
NA,TRBV28,NA,TRBJ1-1,TGTGCCAGCACCCAGAGGTTCAGGGTTAACACTGAAGCTTTCTTT,CASTQRFRVNTEAFF
NA,TRBV6-1,NA,TRBJ2-7,TGTGCCAGTCTCTCCTACGAGCAGTACTTC,CASLSYEQYF
NA,TRBV4-1,NA,TRBJ1-5,TGCGCCAGCAGCCAAGATAGGGGGTTCCAGCCCCAGCATTTT,CASSQDRGFQPQHF
NA,TRBV2,NA,TRBJ1-6,TGTGCCAGCAACGCAGGGACTGGATCACCCCTCCACTTT,CASNAGTGSPLHF
NA,TRBV7-9,few,TRBJ1-2,TGTGCCAGCAGCTTTCAGGGAACGAGTGATGGCTACACCTTC,CASSFQGTSDGYTF
NA,TRBV6-5,NA,TRBJ2-1,TGTGCCAGCAGTTACTCGATGATGGCTAGCGTTGAGCAGTTCTTC,CASSYSMMASVEQFF
NA,TRBV5-1,NA,TRBJ2-7,TGCGCCAGCAGCGGTGCGGGAACCTACGAGCAGTACTTC,CASSGAGTYEQYF
NA,TRBV5-4,NA,TRBJ1-1,TGTGCCAGCAGGGATACAGGGCTCAACACTGAAGCTTTCTTT,CASRDTGLNTEAFF
NA,TRBV6-1,NA,TRBJ1-2,TGTGCCAGCAGTGTGGGTGGGAGAAACTATGGCTACACCTTC,CASSVGGRNYGYTF
TRBD1,TRBV6-5,NA,TRBJ2-3,TGTGCCAGCACTAGTGACAGGGAAGATACGCAGTATTTT,CASTSDREDTQYF
TRBD1,TRBV6-5,NA,TRBJ2-1,TGTGCCAGCAGTGTTAGGGACAGGGGGTCGGATGAGCAGTTCTTC,CASSVRDRGSDEQFF
NA,TRBV30,once,TRBJ1-1,TGTGCCTGGAGTACAGGCTCTAACACTGAAGCTTTCTTT,CAWSTGSNTEAFF
TRBD1,TRBV6-5,once,TRBJ2-7,TGTGCCAGCAGTTATAACAGGGGTCCCTCCTACGAGCAGTACTTC,CASSYNRGPSYEQYF
TRBD1,TRBV4-3,NA,TRBJ2-7,TGCGCCAGCAGCCGCACAGGGGGGAGCTCCTACGAGCAGTACTTC,CASSRTGGSSYEQYF
NA,TRBV4-3,NA,TRBJ1-2,TGCGCCAGCAGCCCGACACACTTTGAAGGTGGCTACACCTTC,CASSPTHFEGGYTF
NA,TRBV10-3,NA,TRBJ2-3,TGTGCCATAGCAGGATTGAGCACAGATACGCAGTATTTT,CAIAGLSTDTQYF